These T cell receptor beta chains were read from a single sample in a study of OX40 agonist ivuxolimab in advanced cancers. The table came from immunoSEQ multiplex PCR; TCRdb's copy has only in-frame clones and leaves some out. Of about 80,000 clones listed, about nine tenths are singletons. Sample: CD4+ or CD8+ T cells sorted from blood, taken in a trial of the OX40 agonist ivuxolimab. The receptors derive from an adult with an advanced solid tumor such as melanoma, head and neck, liver or kidney cancer. The CDR3 runs from the conserved cysteine through the conserved F or W. Fields, in order: V gene, clone size, J gene, D gene, CDR3 DNA, CDR3 protein. The D gene is left open where the match is weak. Expanded clones are given a class, and other clones once, few, many or no size at all.

>TRBV30|-|TRBJ2-1|TRBD2
TGTGCCTGGAGCGGGACTAGCGGGAGGGCCAAGGAGCAGTTCTTC
CAWSGTSGRAKEQFF
>TRBV7-2|-|TRBJ2-7|TRBD1
TGTGCCAGCAGCGCCTTGGGGACAGGGGCACGACCCTACGAGCAGTACTTC
CASSALGTGARPYEQYF
>TRBV29-1|-|TRBJ1-5|TRBD1
TGCAGCGTGCAGGGACAGAATCAGCCCCAGCATTTT
CSVQGQNQPQHF
>TRBV2|-|TRBJ2-5|TRBD2
TGTGCCAGCACCCCTGGGGCTAGCGGGAGCCCAAAGAGACCCCAGTACTTC
CASTPGASGSPKRPQYF
>TRBV19|-|TRBJ2-5|-
TGTGCCAGTAGTATTGCGGCAGGGACAGAGACCCAGTACTTC
CASSIAAGTETQYF
>TRBV10-3|-|TRBJ2-2|-
TGTGCCATCAGTGGCAGGGGAAGGGAGCTGTTTTTT
CAISGRGRELFF
>TRBV6-6|once|TRBJ1-1|-
TGTGCCAGCAGTTTAAGGACTGAAGCTTTCTTT
CASSLRTEAFF
>TRBV30|-|TRBJ1-2|TRBD1
TGTGCCCTAACAGGGGGCGACGATGGCTACACCTTC
CALTGGDDGYTF
>TRBV5-1|-|TRBJ2-1|-
TGCGCCAGCAGTCCCCCCCCGCTCTACAATGAGCAGTTCTTC
CASSPPPLYNEQFF
>TRBV6-9|-|TRBJ1-5|-
TGTGCCAGCAGTTACAGCCGGGGACAGCCCCAGCATTTT
CASSYSRGQPQHF
>TRBV19|-|TRBJ2-1|-
TGTGCCAGTAGTACATGGGGCTCGGGCTACAATGAGCAGTTCTTC
CASSTWGSGYNEQFF
>TRBV6-1|-|TRBJ2-1|TRBD2
TGTGCCAGCATGCGGGGGGGCTACGGCAATGAGCAGTTCTTC
CASMRGGYGNEQFF
>TRBV9|-|TRBJ2-1|-
TGTGCCAGCAGCGTAGATATTTGGGCGGGCCGAGACAATGAGCAGTTCTTC
CASSVDIWAGRDNEQFF
>TRBV7-6|-|TRBJ2-2|-
TGTGCCAGCAGCCGGGGGGCCGCCCGGGGGACCGGGGAGCTGTTTTTT
CASSRGAARGTGELFF
>TRBV6-1|-|TRBJ2-5|-
TGTGCCAGCAGTCCAGACCTTCAAGAGACCCAGTACTTC
CASSPDLQETQYF
>TRBV19|-|TRBJ2-1|TRBD2
TGTGCCAGTAGTCGGGGACTAGCGGGGTTATACAATGAGCAGTTCTTC
CASSRGLAGLYNEQFF
>TRBV4-1|once|TRBJ1-1|TRBD1
TGCGCCAGCAGCCAGACAGGGGCCCAGAACACTGAAGCTTTCTTT
CASSQTGAQNTEAFF
>TRBV2|-|TRBJ2-7|-
TGTGCCAGCAGTGTCGGGAGAGGATATGAGCAGTACTTC
CASSVGRGYEQYF
>TRBV7-6|-|TRBJ2-7|-
TGTGCCAGCAGCTTAGCGGATATCTACGAGCAGTACTTC
CASSLADIYEQYF
>TRBV4-1|-|TRBJ1-3|-
TGCGCCAGCAGCCAAGAAGGTTTTTTAGACCCGGGGTATTTT
CASSQEGFLDPGYF
>TRBV2|-|TRBJ1-1|-
TGTGCCAGCAGTCCCCCAGGACCGGACACTGAAGCTTTCTTT
CASSPPGPDTEAFF
>TRBV19|-|TRBJ1-3|-
TGTGCCAGTAGTACCCGTGCGACAGTCGGAAACACCATATATTTT
CASSTRATVGNTIYF
>TRBV6-1|-|TRBJ1-1|-
TGTGCCAGCAGTGATCAGGGGTGGGATGAAGCTTTCTTT
CASSDQGWDEAFF
>TRBV5-1|-|TRBJ2-2|-
TGCGCCAGCAGCTTGTCCCCCACCGGGGAGCTGTTTTTT
CASSLSPTGELFF
>TRBV7-8|-|TRBJ2-2|-
TGTGCCAGCAGCTTGGTGGGTGCGGTCACCGGGGAGCTGTTTTTT
CASSLVGAVTGELFF
>TRBV18|-|TRBJ1-5|-
TGTGCCAGCTCACCCCCTGATCAGCCCCAGCATTTT
CASSPPDQPQHF
>TRBV7-6|-|TRBJ2-2|-
TGTGCCAGCAGCCTTACAGCGCTGGACGCCGGGGAGCTGTTTTTT
CASSLTALDAGELFF
>TRBV5-1|-|TRBJ1-1|-
TGCGCCAGCAGCTTGGCGAGAGAAAGCACTGAAGCTTTCTTT
CASSLARESTEAFF
>TRBV2|-|TRBJ1-1|TRBD1
TGTGCCAGCGACAGGGGGTTGAGGGACACTGAAGCTTTCTTT
CASDRGLRDTEAFF
>TRBV7-9|few|TRBJ2-7|TRBD2
TGTGCCAGCAGCTTAGACGCGGGAGGTCCCTCCTACGAGCAGTACTTC
CASSLDAGGPSYEQYF
>TRBV7-8|-|TRBJ2-7|TRBD1
TGTGCCAGCAGCTTACCGCCCGGGACAGGGCTTTTCCACGAGCAGTACTTC
CASSLPPGTGLFHEQYF
>TRBV13|-|TRBJ2-6|-
TGTGCCAGCAGCCCTATTCTGGGGCCCTCTGGGGCCAACGTCCTGACTTTC
CASSPILGPSGANVLTF
>TRBV19|-|TRBJ1-5|-
TGTGCCAGTAGTATAGACGGACAGTTTAGCAATCAGCCCCAGCATTTT
CASSIDGQFSNQPQHF
>TRBV12-5|-|TRBJ2-1|TRBD2
TGTGCTAGTGGGACTAGCGGGTACAATGAGCAGTTCTTC
CASGTSGYNEQFF
>TRBV7-6|-|TRBJ2-3|-
TGTGCCAGCAGCTTAAAGGCTAGCACAGATACGCAGTATTTT
CASSLKASTDTQYF
>TRBV5-1|-|TRBJ1-1|-
TGCGCCAGCAGCTTGGCGGGGGTAGTGGGCACTGAAGCTTTCTTT
CASSLAGVVGTEAFF
>TRBV14|-|TRBJ2-1|-
TGTGCCAGCAGCCAAGGACTGCGGGGCCCAGGGGGTGAGCAGTTCTTC
CASSQGLRGPGGEQFF
>TRBV7-3|-|TRBJ2-2|-
TGTGCCAGCAGCTTGCGGACGTTCGCCAACCCAGTCAACACCGGGGAGCTGTTTTTT
CASSLRTFANPVNTGELFF
>TRBV11-2|-|TRBJ1-3|-
TGTGCCAGCCGGCGGACCAACGAAAACACCATATATTTT
CASRRTNENTIYF
>TRBV19|once|TRBJ1-1|TRBD1
TGTGCCAGTAGAGGACAGGCATTGAACACTGAAGCTTTCTTT
CASRGQALNTEAFF
>TRBV27|once|TRBJ2-2|TRBD2
TGTGCCAGCAGTGCGACTAGCGGGAAACTAGGGGAGCTGTTTTTT
CASSATSGKLGELFF
>TRBV29-1|-|TRBJ1-2|-
TGCAGCGTTCGGGGGGAAGGCTATGGCTACACCTTC
CSVRGEGYGYTF
>TRBV30|few|TRBJ1-1|-
TGTGCCGGCCTCGGGGGGAACACTGAAGCTTTCTTT
CAGLGGNTEAFF
>TRBV2|-|TRBJ1-1|-
TGTGCCAGCAGTTACAGGGTTGGGAACACTGAAGCTTTCTTT
CASSYRVGNTEAFF
>TRBV19|once|TRBJ2-3|-
TGTGCCAGTAGTATTGATCCCAGCACAGATACGCAGTATTTT
CASSIDPSTDTQYF
>TRBV18|-|TRBJ2-1|TRBD2
TGTGCCAGCTCACCAGAATCTAGCGGGTACCAAGGTGAGCAGTTCTTC
CASSPESSGYQGEQFF
>TRBV11-2|-|TRBJ2-7|-
TGTGCCAGCAGCTCGATACTAGCCTACGAGCAGTACTTC
CASSSILAYEQYF
>TRBV11-2|-|TRBJ1-4|-
TGTGCCAGCAGCTTAGATGCAGGCCGAAATGAAAAACTGTTTTTT
CASSLDAGRNEKLFF
>TRBV5-1|-|TRBJ2-1|-
TGCGCCAGCAGCTTGGTGGTAGCGGAGCAGTTCTTC
CASSLVVAEQFF